This T cell receptor beta chain was sequenced in a study of Ad26.COV2.S vaccination and SARS-CoV-2 variants. Study-level background: Ad26.COV2.S given intramuscularly, once or twice 56 days apart.

The table came from immunoSEQ multiplex PCR; TCRdb's copy has only in-frame clones and leaves some out. The sample lists around 270,000 clones, roughly nine tenths occurring once. Per the germline V gene, CDR1 is WNHNN and CDR2 is SYGVQD (reference sequence). The CDR3 has 16 residues. The V end lost 5 bases, the J end lost 3 bases, and 18 bases lay between the germline ends. Indicated treatment: 19 received Ad26.COV2.S at low or high dose, single or two shots; 5 received placebo; per-sample allocation not given. Specimens were obtained on day 63 following the first vaccine or placebo injection. In the vaccine, an Ad26 vector expressed the SARS-CoV-2 spike of the Wuhan strain.

Specimen: peripheral blood, collected in a trial of Ad26.COV2.S vaccine versus placebo. This TCR came from a person aged 18 to 65 who received the Ad26.COV2.S COVID-19 vaccine or a placebo. The chain has TRBV10-1 and TRBJ2-3, with a tentative D call TRBD2 (7 bases). The CDR3 spells CASSQRGGGPTDTQYF. The CDR3 nucleotides read TGCGCCAGCAGTCAAAGGGGGGGAGGGCCAACAGATACGCAGTATTTT.